One and the same sample provided the 22 T cell receptor beta chains below, sequenced in a study of T cell responses to AZD1222 COVID-19 vaccine. The assay was immunoSEQ multiplex PCR, and TCRdb's table has in-frame clones only and misses some. The table shows around 140,000 clones, with 90% occurring only once. The specimen was peripheral blood, collected 28 days after the second AZD1222 dose. Every receptor here comes from an adult who received the AZD1222 COVID-19 vaccine.

The chain recombines TRBV10-1 with TRBJ2-1; TRBD2 matches 8 bases. V shed 3 bases and J 5 bases; nucleotides not matched to a gene: 6. The length of the CDR3 is 15 residues. Germline V gives CDR1 WNHNN, CDR2 SYGVQD (reference sequence). The CDR3 DNA reads TGCGCCAGCAGTGATCTGAGCGGGGGAAACAATGAGCAGTTCTTC. Translation: CASSDLSGGNNEQFF.

This sequence joins TRBV15 and TRBJ1-4; D gene uncertain. This CDR3 has 18 amino acids. Germline V lookup: CDR1 LNHNV, CDR2 YYDKDF (reference sequence). V was trimmed by 0 bases and J by 3 bases, leaving 17 bases between them. In nucleotides, the CDR3 is TGTGCCACCAGCAGAGATCCCATCACATCGTGGGCTAATGAAAAACTGTTTTTT. Encoded protein: CATSRDPITSWANEKLFF.

The CDR3 protein is CASSRDRGRNEQFF. CDR3 DNA sequence: TGTGCCAGCAGCCGGGACAGGGGGCGGAATGAGCAGTTCTTC. The V gene is TRBV6-5, the J gene TRBJ2-1, with 12 bases fitting TRBD1. Losses at the gene ends were 6 bases for V and 7 bases for J; bases not matched to a gene: 4. The CDR3 sequence is 14 residues long. Germline assignment: CDR1 MNHEY and CDR2 SVGAGI.

As DNA, the CDR3 is TGTGCCAGCAGCCGAGGGGCAGGGGGCGAAGAGACCCAGTACTTC. Encoded protein: CASSRGAGGEETQYF. The chain employs TRBV7-3 and TRBJ2-5; TRBD1 aligns across 8 bases. The CDR3 spans 15 residues. Germline CDR1 is SGHTA and CDR2 is FQGTGA. V shed 5 bases, J shed 3 bases, and the junction held 8 bases outside the gene matches.

This clone was recorded only once. The chain links TRBV28 to TRBJ1-2; 7 bases match TRBD1. Germline CDR1 is MDHEN and CDR2 is SYDVKM. V trimming: 4 bases; J trimming: 4 bases; junction bases outside the gene matches: 3. There are 13 residues in the CDR3. CDR3 nucleotides: TGTGCCAGCAGTTCCGACAGGGCCTATGGCTACACCTTC. Translation: CASSSDRAYGYTF.

The V call is TRBV6-5, the J call TRBJ1-1, with 8 bases lining up with TRBD1. With V trimmed by 6 bases and J by 1 base, 7 bases remained unmatched. CDR3 length equals 15 residues. Germline CDR1 reads MNHEY; CDR2 reads SVGAGI. CDR3 amino acids: CASSARQGRNTEAFF. In nucleotides, the CDR3 is TGTGCCAGCAGCGCCAGACAGGGGAGGAACACTGAAGCTTTCTTT.

The chain combines TRBV10-3 with TRBJ1-3; D remains unclear. The germline V gene encodes CDR1 ENHRY and CDR2 SYGVKD. V lost 0 bases, J lost 0 bases, and 9 bases lay in between. The CDR3 sequence is 16 residues long. In DNA form, the CDR3 reads TGTGCCATCAGTGAGTCTCCGGGATACTCTGGAAACACCATATATTTT. Translation gives CAISESPGYSGNTIYF.

This chain links TRBV21-1 with TRBJ1-5; the listed D gene, TRBD1, was not tested against the DNA. TRBV21-1 is a pseudogene segment. The CDR3 loop spans 16 amino acids. The CDR3 here is CASSKRGQGGYQPQHF. CDR3 sequence (DNA): TGTGCCAGCAGCAAAAGGGGACAGGGGGGGTATCAGCCCCAGCATTTT.

This chain uses TRBV7-6 with TRBJ1-4; no firm D call. The CDR3 covers 16 residues. Per the germline V gene, CDR1 is SGHVS and CDR2 is FNYEAQ. The V gene lost 2 bases and the J gene lost 2 bases, with 12 bases spanning the gap. The CDR3 nucleotides read TGTGCCAGCAGCTTAAGGTCTCCGGCGACTAATGAAAAACTGTTTTTT. This sequence encodes CASSLRSPATNEKLFF.

The chain combines TRBV30 with TRBJ1-1; D ambiguous. The germline V and J ends were trimmed by 2 bases and 0 bases, with 7 bases remaining between them. CDR3 length: 13 residues. In germline, CDR1 is GTSNPN, CDR2 SVGIG (reference sequence). The CDR3 spells CAWSIQLNTEAFF. The CDR3 DNA reads TGTGCCTGGAGTATCCAATTGAACACTGAAGCTTTCTTT.

This CDR3 is CASSQDEVAEQFF. CDR3 coding DNA: TGTGCCAGCAGCCAGGATGAGGTTGCTGAGCAGTTCTTC. V and J are TRBV11-3 and TRBJ2-1; D uncertain. V was pared by 5 bases and J by 9 bases, with 14 bases between. The CDR3 sequence is 13 residues long. Germline assignment: CDR1 SGHNT and CDR2 YENEEA.

The chain links TRBV24-1 to TRBJ2-5; 10 bases match TRBD2. The CDR3 is 14 residues long. The V gene end was trimmed by 5 bases and the J gene end by 5 bases; junction bases not matched to a gene: 4. The germline V gene encodes CDR1 KGHDR and CDR2 SFDVKD. The CDR3 region is CATSGSGGIETQYF. The CDR3 nucleotides are TGTGCCACCAGTGGTAGCGGGGGGATCGAGACCCAGTACTTC.

The CDR3, as DNA: TGCGCCAGCAGCTCTGGAGGGGTAGGTGAAGCTTTCTTT. Translating it yields CASSSGGVGEAFF. The chain employs TRBV5-1 and TRBJ1-1; tentatively, D is TRBD1 (5 bases). V lost 3 bases to trimming and J lost 7 bases, with 13 bases between them. Germline V gene sequence: CDR1 SGHRS, CDR2 YFSETQ. This CDR3 has 13 residues. The variable domain in full, completed from reference TRBV5-1 and TRBJ1-1, reads KAGVTQTPRYLIKTRGQQVTLSCSPISGHRSVSWYQQTPGQGLQFLFEYFSETQRNKGNFPGRFSGRQFSNSRSEMNVSTLELGDSALYLCASSSGGVGEAFFGQGTRLTVV.

This rearrangement joins TRBV15 to TRBJ2-3, with 11 bases matching TRBD2. Trimming cost V 0 bases and J 4 bases; bases outside gene matches: 6. CDR1 and CDR2 (germline): LNHNV, YYDKDF (reference sequence). CDR3 length: 17 amino acids. The CDR3 nucleotides read TGTGCCACCAGCAGAGAGGTCACTAGCGGGGGATCAGATACGCAGTATTTT. Its translation: CATSREVTSGGSDTQYF.

The rearrangement links TRBV5-8 to TRBJ2-1, with TRBD1 identical over 9 bases. Trimming cost V 3 bases and J 15 bases; bases outside gene matches: 10. The CDR3 totals 13 residues. In germline, CDR1 is SGHTS, CDR2 YDEGEE. CDR3 DNA sequence: TGTGCCAGCAGCTATGGGACAGGGAAGAGTCGGTTCTTC. Protein sequence: CASSYGTGKSRFF.

The chain combines TRBV19 with TRBJ2-7; perhaps TRBD2 as D (6 bases). The CDR3 loop spans 15 amino acids. Germline CDR1 LNHDA, CDR2 SQIVND (reference sequence). V was clipped by 3 bases and J by 4 bases, with 16 bases between them. CDR3 residues: CASSMTAGPSYEQYF. CDR3 sequence (DNA): TGTGCCAGTAGTATGACGGCGGGACCGTCTTACGAGCAGTACTTC.

The rearrangement links TRBV7-9 to TRBJ1-1, with D possibly TRBD1 on 5 matching bases. Between the trimmed V and J ends, which lost 4 bases and 11 bases, there was a span of 20 bases. This CDR3 is built from 14 residues. Germline CDR1 reads SEHNR; CDR2 reads FQNEAQ (reference sequence). CDR3 sequence: CASSSHRGEVEAFF. The CDR3 DNA sequence: TGTGCCAGCAGCTCCCACCGAGGGGAGGTTGAGGCTTTCTTT.

This clone was picked up a small number of times. The CDR3 spells CASSPGRVSNEQFF. The CDR3 nucleotides read TGTGCCAGCAGCCCCGGACGGGTTAGTAATGAGCAGTTCTTC. This rearrangement joins TRBV11-3 to TRBJ2-1; D gene ambiguous. Per germline, CDR1 SGHNT and CDR2 YENEEA. This CDR3 is 14 amino acids long. V was clipped by 5 bases and J by 7 bases, with 15 bases between them.

This clone was recorded only once. The chain carries TRBV5-8 and TRBJ2-3; the match to TRBD1 covers 8 bases. V lost 1 base to trimming and J lost 7 bases; unmatched junction nucleotides: 8. This CDR3 has 15 amino acids. Germline values: CDR1 SGHTS, CDR2 YDEGEE. The CDR3 nucleotides read TGTGCCAGCAGCTTGTATCGTACAGGGGGAAATACGCAGTATTTT. It specifies CASSLYRTGGNTQYF.

V and J are TRBV19 and TRBJ2-1, with 10 bases fitting TRBD2. CDR1 LNHDA and CDR2 SQIVND come from the germline V gene (reference sequence). The ends lost 7 bases at V and 3 bases at J; junction bases unmatched: 3. This CDR3 has 14 residues. The DNA of the CDR3 is TGTGCCAGTAAAGCGGGAGGGTTCTACAATGAGCAGTTCTTC. Residues: CASKAGGFYNEQFF.

The chain has TRBV24-1 and TRBJ2-1; the D gene is possibly TRBD1 (6 bases). The CDR3 is made up of 16 amino acids. Germline V gene lookup returns CDR1 KGHDR and CDR2 SFDVKD. V shed 1 base and J shed 8 bases, with 17 bases lying between them. CDR3 nucleotides: TGTGCCACCAGTGATTTAAAAACAGGGCCGTTTGATGAGCAGTTCTTC. Translated: CATSDLKTGPFDEQFF.

The chain joins TRBV19 to TRBJ1-2; 8 positions match TRBD1. CDR3 length: 14 residues. Germline V gives CDR1 LNHDA, CDR2 SQIVND (reference sequence). Germline trimming cut 1 base from V and 7 bases from J; bases unmatched to any gene: 5. CDR3 loop: CASSIVTGAGGYTF. Written as DNA, the CDR3 is TGTGCCAGTAGTATAGTGACAGGGGCCGGTGGCTACACCTTC.